Below, 10 T cell receptor beta chains from the same sample are listed, as sequenced in a study of blood T cell repertoires in COVID-19. Assay: immunoSEQ multiplex PCR; the TCRdb copy retains only in-frame clones and omits some. The sample contains about 210,000 clones, approximately 82% of which appear only once. The sequenced sample was peripheral blood. The receptor set was obtained from a man aged 50 to 60 with active or convalescent COVID-19.

The CDR3 DNA reads as TGTGCCAGCAGCGAGACGGGGGGGCCCAATCAGCCCCAGCATTTT. Amino acids: CASSETGGPNQPQHF. The V call is TRBV9, the J call TRBJ1-5; TRBD1 might be the D (6 bases). Germline V gene lookup returns CDR1 SGDLS and CDR2 YYNGEE. This CDR3 has 15 residues. The ends were cut back, 3 bases at V and 3 bases at J, with 13 bases in the middle. Variable domain in full (rest from reference TRBV9 and TRBJ1-5): DSGVTQTPKHLITATGQRVTLRCSPRSGDLSVYWYQQSLDQGLQFLIQYYNGEERAKGNILERFSAQQFPDLHSELNLSSLELGDSALYFCASSETGGPNQPQHFGDGTRLSIL.

V usage is TRBV4-1 and J usage is TRBJ1-3, with a tentative D call TRBD1 (6 bases). This CDR3 contains 18 residues. Germline V gene data show CDR1 as MGHRA and CDR2 as YSYEKL. V dropped 0 bases and J dropped 0 bases, with 15 bases sitting between them. The CDR3 coding sequence is TGCGCCAGCAGCCAAGAGGCCGAGGGCAGGGGCTCTGGAAACACCATATATTTT. This codes for CASSQEAEGRGSGNTIYF.

A note on this clone: Other DNA sequences in the same sample also yield this CDR3. V usage is TRBV19 and J usage is TRBJ2-6; D not resolved. Germline values: CDR1 LNHDA, CDR2 SQIVND (reference sequence). Trimming took off 3 bases at V and 4 bases at J, with 10 bases between the two ends. This CDR3 region has 15 residues. CDR3 protein: CASSIPRSGANVLTF. As DNA, the CDR3 is TGTGCCAGTAGTATTCCCAGGTCGGGGGCCAACGTCCTGACTTTC.

The rearrangement joins TRBV19 to TRBJ1-2, with a weak D call TRBD1 (6 bases). V lost 0 bases, J lost 1 base, and 12 bases lay in between. The germline V gene encodes CDR1 LNHDA and CDR2 SQIVND (reference sequence). This CDR3 is built from 16 residues. CDR3 nucleotide sequence: TGTGCCAGTAGTATAGACAGGGGTCTTCTTAACTATGGCTACACCTTC. Its protein product is CASSIDRGLLNYGYTF.

As regards this clone: Just one base apart from a much larger clone, this may be a read error. J is TRBJ1-6 and V is TRBV7-9; TRBD1 aligns across 7 bases. Germline V CDR1 and CDR2: SEHNR, FQNEAQ (reference sequence). The CDR3 covers 14 residues. V dropped 1 base and J dropped 7; count of bases not matched to a gene: 1. CDR3 region: CASSLEQGNSPLHF. CDR3 coding DNA: TGTGCCAGCAGCTTAGAACAGGGGAATTCACCCCTCCACTTT.

The DNA of the CDR3 is TGTGCCAGTAAGGGGGGGCCCGCCCTAGATACGCAGTATTTT. This sequence encodes CASKGGPALDTQYF. The chain links TRBV19 to TRBJ2-3, with D perhaps TRBD2 (7 bases). The CDR3 runs 14 residues. The V gene's germline CDR1 is LNHDA and CDR2 SQIVND (reference sequence). The ends were cut back, 7 bases at V and 5 bases at J, with 16 bases in the middle.

This chain joins TRBV15 and TRBJ1-4, with TRBD1 as a possible D gene (6 bases). Looked up from germline, CDR1 is LNHNV and CDR2 is YYDKDF (reference sequence). Trimming shortened V by 1 base and J by 7 bases, and 13 bases separated the two germline ends. The CDR3 is 15 amino acids. Here the CDR3 DNA reads TGTGCCACCAGCAGAGTTCCAGGGGCCGGTGAAAAACTGTTTTTT. Its translation: CATSRVPGAGEKLFF.

This clone was recorded a few times. V usage is TRBV7-8 and J usage is TRBJ1-4, with TRBD1 identical over 7 bases. This CDR3 is built from 15 residues. V lost 5 bases to trimming and J lost 3 bases; unmatched junction nucleotides: 6. Germline loops: CDR1 SGHVS, CDR2 FQNEAQ. The CDR3 DNA reads as TGTGCCAGCAGCCCGACAGGGAAACCTAATGAAAAACTGTTTTTT. Its protein product is CASSPTGKPNEKLFF.

The chain couples TRBV4-1 to TRBJ2-5, with 11 bases lining up with TRBD2. The germline CDR1 and CDR2 sequences are MGHRA and YSYEKL. The CDR3 is 17 amino acids. J lost 4 bases, V lost 0 bases, and 7 bases had no gene match. CDR3 amino acids: CASSQEGGTSGTETQYF. For the CDR3, the DNA is TGCGCCAGCAGCCAAGAAGGCGGGACTAGCGGTACAGAGACCCAGTACTTC.

This chain uses TRBV7-6 with TRBJ2-1; 14 positions match TRBD2. Germline V gene data show CDR1 as SGHVS and CDR2 as FNYEAQ. V was pared by 4 bases and J by 9 bases, with 5 bases of the junction left unmatched. This CDR3 has 15 amino acids. The CDR3, as DNA: TGTGCCAGCAGCTCAGAGGGACTAGCGGGAGCTGAGCAGTTCTTC. This sequence encodes CASSSEGLAGAEQFF.